The TCR beta chain described here comes from a study of blood T cell repertoires in COVID-19. This CDR3 is 15 amino acids long. Germline V gene sequence: CDR1 MDHEN, CDR2 SYDVKM. V was pared by 5 bases and J by 4 bases, with 6 bases of the junction left unmatched. Authors' data handling: By means of reference gene primer amplification, nucleated cell counts were estimated. Profiling relied on immunoSEQ multiplex PCR, and the TCRdb table lists in-frame clones only, not all of them. V and J calls and clone size are given by that table; D and trimming were obtained from the DNA. The table has roughly 170,000 clones, about 87% seen once.

The sample consisted of peripheral blood. The sequence was obtained from a man aged 35 to 55 with active or convalescent COVID-19. The V gene is TRBV28, the J gene TRBJ2-2, with 8 bases identical to TRBD1. The CDR3 is CASSLQGASTGELFF. CDR3 in DNA: TGTGCCAGCAGTCTGCAGGGGGCTAGCACCGGGGAGCTGTTTTTT.